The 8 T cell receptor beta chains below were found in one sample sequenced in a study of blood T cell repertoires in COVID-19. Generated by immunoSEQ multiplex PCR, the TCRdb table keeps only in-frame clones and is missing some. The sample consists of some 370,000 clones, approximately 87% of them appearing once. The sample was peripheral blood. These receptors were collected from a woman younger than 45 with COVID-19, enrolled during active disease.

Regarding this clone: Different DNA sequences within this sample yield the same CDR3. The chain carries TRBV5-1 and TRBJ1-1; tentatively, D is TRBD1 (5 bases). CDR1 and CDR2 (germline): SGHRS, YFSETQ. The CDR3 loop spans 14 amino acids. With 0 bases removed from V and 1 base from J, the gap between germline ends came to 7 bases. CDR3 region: CASSLDGGNTEAFF. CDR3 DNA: TGCGCCAGCAGCTTGGACGGGGGGAACACTGAAGCTTTCTTT.

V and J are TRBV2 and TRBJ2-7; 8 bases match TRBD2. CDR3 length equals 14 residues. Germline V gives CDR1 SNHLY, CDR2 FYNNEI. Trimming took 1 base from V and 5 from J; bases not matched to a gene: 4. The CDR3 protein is CASSEVAGTHEQYF. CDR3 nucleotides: TGTGCCAGCAGTGAAGTAGCGGGAACACACGAGCAGTACTTC.

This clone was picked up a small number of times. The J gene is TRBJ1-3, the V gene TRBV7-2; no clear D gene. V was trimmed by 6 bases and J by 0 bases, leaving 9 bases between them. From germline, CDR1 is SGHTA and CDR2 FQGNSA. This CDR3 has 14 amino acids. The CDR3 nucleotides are TGTGCCAGCAGGAACTTGAGCTCTGGAAACACCATATATTTT. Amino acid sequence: CASRNLSSGNTIYF.

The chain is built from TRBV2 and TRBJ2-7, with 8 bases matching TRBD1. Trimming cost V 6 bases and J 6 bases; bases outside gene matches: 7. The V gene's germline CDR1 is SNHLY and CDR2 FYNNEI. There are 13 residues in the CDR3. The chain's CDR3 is CASRTDRGGEQYF. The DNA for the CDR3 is TGTGCCAGCAGGACCGACAGGGGTGGCGAGCAGTACTTC.

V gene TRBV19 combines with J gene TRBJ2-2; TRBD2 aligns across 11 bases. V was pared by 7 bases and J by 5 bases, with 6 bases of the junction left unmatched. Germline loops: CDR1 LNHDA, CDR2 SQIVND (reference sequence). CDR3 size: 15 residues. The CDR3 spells CASTLLAGVTGELFF. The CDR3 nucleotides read TGTGCCAGTACCCTACTAGCGGGAGTGACCGGGGAGCTGTTTTTT.

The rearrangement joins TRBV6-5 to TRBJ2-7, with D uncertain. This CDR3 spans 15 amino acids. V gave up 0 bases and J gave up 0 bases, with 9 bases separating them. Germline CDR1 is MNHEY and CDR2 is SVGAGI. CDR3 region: CASSYSLTASYEQYF. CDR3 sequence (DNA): TGTGCCAGCAGTTACTCCCTCACAGCCTCCTACGAGCAGTACTTC.

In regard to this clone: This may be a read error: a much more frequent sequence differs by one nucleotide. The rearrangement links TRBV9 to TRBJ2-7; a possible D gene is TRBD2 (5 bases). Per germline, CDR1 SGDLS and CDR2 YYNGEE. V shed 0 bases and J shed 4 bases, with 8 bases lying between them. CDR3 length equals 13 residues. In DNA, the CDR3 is TGTGCCAGCAGCGTAGGGCCGGGGTACGAGCAGTACTTC. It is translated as CASSVGPGYEQYF.

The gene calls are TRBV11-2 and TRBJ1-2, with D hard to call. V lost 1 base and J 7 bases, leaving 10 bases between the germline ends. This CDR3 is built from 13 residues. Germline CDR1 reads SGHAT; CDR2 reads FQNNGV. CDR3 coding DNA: TGTGCCAGCAGCTTAGCTCAGGTCGGTGGCTACACCTTC. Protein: CASSLAQVGGYTF. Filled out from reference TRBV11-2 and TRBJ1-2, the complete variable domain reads EAGVAQSPRYKIIEKRQSVAFWCNPISGHATLYWYQQILGQGPKLLIQFQNNGVVDDSQLPKDRFSAERLKGVDSTLKIQPAKLEDSAVYLCASSLAQVGGYTFGSGTRLTVV.